The 25 T cell receptor beta chains in this list originate from one sample, sequenced in a study of breast tumors, draining lymph nodes, adjacent tissues. TCRdb analysed the multiplex PCR reads with MiXCR anew, one entry per CDR3 protein. The sample includes some 170,000 distinct CDR3 sequences, roughly 35% of them seen just once. Axillary draining lymph nodes of breast cancer patients supplied the node samples. Sequencing was performed on axillary lymph node tissue. Receptors were obtained from a female donor with breast cancer. Some clones in this sample may be carry-over from other donors' samples.

This clonotype was counted at least ten times. The V call is TRBV7-3, the J call TRBJ1-6; 9 bases agree with TRBD1. Germline CDR1 SGHTA, CDR2 FQGTGA. V shed 2 bases and J 7 bases; nucleotides not matched to a gene: 3. This CDR3 region has 15 residues. The CDR3 spells CASSLGGQGNSPLHF. Written as DNA, the CDR3 is TGTGCCAGCAGCTTAGGTGGACAGGGGAATTCACCCCTCCACTTT.

Ten or more counts support this clonotype. This chain uses TRBV27 with TRBJ1-2; TRBD1 matches 7 bases. Trimming took 5 bases from V and 0 from J; bases not matched to a gene: 6. Germline CDR1 reads MNHEY; CDR2 reads SMNVEV (reference sequence). The CDR3 contains 15 residues. CDR3 sequence reads: CASSAAGGPNYGYTF. As DNA, the CDR3 is TGTGCCAGCAGTGCGGCAGGGGGACCTAACTATGGCTACACCTTC.

This clonotype has a handful of counts. Without the conserved terminal phenylalanine or tryptophan, this CDR3 likely stems from a read error. Because the CDR3's place on the DNA is in doubt, the DNA is left out and the CDR3 is given as listed by TCRdb. The chain recombines TRBV15 with TRBJ2-7. Germline CDR1 is LNHNV and CDR2 is YYDKDF (reference sequence). Including both end residues, the CDR3 is 15 amino acids long. The CDR3: CATSRESGGPYEQSS.

This clonotype was observed a single time. V gene TRBV7-8 combines with J gene TRBJ2-5, with 12 positions matching TRBD2. Germline V gives CDR1 SGHVS, CDR2 FQNEAQ. Losses at the gene ends were 5 bases for V and 1 base for J; bases not matched to a gene: 5. The CDR3 extends over 16 amino acids. CDR3 DNA: TGTGCCAGCAGCATACTAGCGGGGGGCACCCAAGAGACCCAGTACTTC. Its translation is CASSILAGGTQETQYF.

The chain joins TRBV6-2 or TRBV6-3 to TRBJ2-5, with no clear D. The CDR3 loop spans 15 amino acids. Germline V CDR1 and CDR2: MNHEY, SVGEGT. Trimming shortened V by 5 bases and J by 1 base, and 14 bases separated the two germline ends. CDR3 sequence: CASSPLIRLQETQYF. CDR3 DNA: TGTGCCAGCAGTCCCCTGATCCGACTCCAAGAGACCCAGTACTTC.

This clonotype appeared many times. V gene TRBV10-2 combines with J gene TRBJ2-3; 13 nucleotides line up with TRBD2. Losses at the gene ends were 4 bases for V and 2 bases for J; bases not matched to a gene: 12. The germline CDR1 and CDR2 sequences are WSHSY and SAAADI. This CDR3 has 19 residues. CDR3 sequence: CASSVLGLAGAPDTDTQYF. The CDR3 DNA sequence: TGCGCCAGCAGTGTCCTCGGACTAGCGGGAGCACCTGACACAGATACGCAGTATTTT.

The chain recombines TRBV5-5 with TRBJ1-2; maybe TRBD1 (5 bases). The CDR3 has 15 amino acids. The germline V gene encodes CDR1 SGHKS and CDR2 YYEKEE (reference sequence). Trimming shortened V by 2 bases and J by 3 bases, and 14 bases separated the two germline ends. DNA for the CDR3: TGTGCCAGCAGCTTTGTGGGGCAGGGAGACTATGGCTACACCTTC. The encoded protein is CASSFVGQGDYGYTF.

Many counts were recorded for this clonotype. In DNA form, the CDR3 reads TGTGCCAGCAGTAGGGGACTAGCGGGGAGCACAGATACGCAGTATTTT. This codes for CASSRGLAGSTDTQYF. The V and J genes are TRBV6-1 and TRBJ2-3, with TRBD2 matching 13 bases. The junction had 2 bases not matched to a gene; V was cut back by 5 bases and J by 0 bases. CDR3 length equals 16 residues. Germline values: CDR1 MNHNS, CDR2 SASEGT.

This clonotype has at least ten counts. The chain is built from TRBV19 and TRBJ1-2; D remains ambiguous. Trimming removed 5 bases at V and 7 bases at J, with 11 bases between. CDR3 size: 12 residues. Germline V gene lookup returns CDR1 LNHDA and CDR2 SQIVND (reference sequence). CDR3 protein: CASSAGFAGYTF. The DNA of the CDR3 is TGTGCCAGTAGTGCCGGGTTTGCTGGCTACACCTTC.

This clonotype was observed many times. V usage is TRBV5-8 and J usage is TRBJ2-5; TRBD1 matches 7 bases. The length of the CDR3 is 15 residues. The V and J ends lost 3 bases and 5 bases, in that order; junction bases with no gene match: 10. Germline assignment: CDR1 SGHTS and CDR2 YDEGEE. The CDR3 loop is CASSSRQGRFETQYF. The CDR3 DNA follows: TGTGCCAGCAGCTCCCGACAGGGCCGGTTCGAGACCCAGTACTTC.

This clonotype has ten or more counts. The chain is built from TRBV5-6 and TRBJ2-2, with 7 bases that match TRBD1. The CDR3 has 14 residues. V dropped 6 bases and J dropped 4; count of bases not matched to a gene: 6. Per germline, CDR1 SGHDT and CDR2 YYEEEE. Here the CDR3 DNA reads TGTGCCAGCACTTTACAGGGGCCCACCGGGGAGCTGTTTTTT. It yields the protein CASTLQGPTGELFF. Looking up the rest from reference TRBV5-6 and TRBJ2-2 gives the full variable domain: DAGVTQSPTHLIKTRGQQVTLRCSPKSGHDTVSWYQQALGQGPQFIFQYYEEEERQRGNFPDRFSGHQFPNYSSELNVNALLLGDSALYLCASTLQGPTGELFFGEGSRLTVL.

Ten or more counts support this clonotype. The chain joins TRBV12-5 to TRBJ2-3; D is uncertain. This CDR3 contains 14 residues. Germline CDR1 and CDR2: LGHNT and FRNRAP. The germline V and J ends were trimmed by 1 base and 5 bases, with 10 bases remaining between them. The CDR3 coding sequence is TGTGCTAGTGGTTTGGGCAACAGTGGAGATACGCAGTATTTT. Encoded protein: CASGLGNSGDTQYF.

This clonotype was counted many times. The chain has TRBV20-1 and TRBJ2-3, with 7 bases fitting TRBD2. In germline, CDR1 is DFQATT, CDR2 SNEGSKA (reference sequence). V gave up 6 bases and J gave up 0 bases; unmatched junction bases: 6. The CDR3 spans 14 residues. The CDR3 coding sequence is TGCAGTGCCACCCGGGACTATAGCACAGATACGCAGTATTTT. The encoded protein is CSATRDYSTDTQYF.

This clonotype was detected many times. CDR3 nucleotides: TGTGCCAGCAGCCGGGACAGGGGAGTCTACGAGCAGTACTTC. Protein product: CASSRDRGVYEQYF. V and J are TRBV13 and TRBJ2-7; 10 nucleotides agree with TRBD1. Germline CDR1 is PRHDT and CDR2 is FYEKMQ (reference sequence). The CDR3 is made up of 14 amino acids. V dropped 5 bases and J dropped 3; count of bases not matched to a gene: 4.

This chain connects TRBV10-3 to TRBJ2-1; 9 bases align to TRBD2. The CDR3 extends over 16 amino acids. After removal of 2 bases from V and 3 bases from J, the junction contained 5 bases not matched to a gene. Germline CDR1 reads ENHRY; CDR2 reads SYGVKD. The DNA of the CDR3 is TGTGCCATCAGTGAGGGTGTTAGCGGGGGCTACAATGAGCAGTTCTTC. As protein: CAISEGVSGGYNEQFF.

The genes are TRBV5-6 and TRBJ2-2; unclear D gene. The CDR3 runs to 11 residues. The germline V gene has CDR1 SGHDT and CDR2 YYEEEE. Trimming shortened V by 4 bases and J by 9 bases, and 7 bases separated the two germline ends. The CDR3 loop reads CASSDDRELFF. The CDR3 nucleotides read TGTGCCAGCAGCGATGACAGGGAGCTGTTTTTT.

The chain employs TRBV20-1 and TRBJ2-1; no clear D gene. Trimming cost V 2 bases and J 7 bases, with 12 bases left between them. Germline lookup yields CDR1 DFQATT and CDR2 SNEGSKA (reference sequence). CDR3 length: 13 amino acids. As DNA, the CDR3 is TGCAGTGCTAGATCCACAGCTTCTAATGAGCAGTTCTTC. Protein product: CSARSTASNEQFF.

This clonotype turned up a few times. A much larger clone lies a single base off, so this may be a read error. V and J are TRBV20-1 and TRBJ2-1; D ambiguous. Germline values: CDR1 DFQATT, CDR2 SNEGSKA (reference sequence). This CDR3 has 14 residues. CDR3 residues: CSARDSYSYTEQFF. In DNA, the CDR3 is TGCAGTGCTAGAGATTCATACTCCTACACTGAGCAGTTCTTC.

This clonotype was counted many times. J is TRBJ2-2 and V is TRBV10-1, with D maybe TRBD1 (6 bases). With 2 bases removed from V and 2 bases from J, the gap between germline ends came to 18 bases. Germline loops: CDR1 WNHNN, CDR2 SYGVQD (reference sequence). The CDR3 is 18 residues long. The CDR3 is CASSESEKRGLNTGELFF. The CDR3 DNA reads TGCGCCAGCAGTGAGAGCGAAAAAAGGGGGTTAAACACCGGGGAGCTGTTTTTT.

The chain uses TRBV7-8 and TRBJ1-1; D call uncertain. V shed 2 bases and J shed 4 bases, with 8 bases lying between them. Germline V lookup: CDR1 SGHVS, CDR2 FQNEAQ. The CDR3 length is 13 residues. The CDR3 here is CASSLYVGTEAFF. In DNA form, the CDR3 reads TGTGCCAGCAGCTTATACGTGGGCACTGAAGCTTTCTTT. Filled out from reference TRBV7-8 and TRBJ1-1, the complete variable domain reads GAGVSQSPRYKVAKRGQDVALRCDPISGHVSLFWYQQALGQGPEFLTYFQNEAQLDKSGLPSDRFFAERPEGSVSTLKIQRTQQEDSAVYLCASSLYVGTEAFFGQGTRLTVV.

About this clonotype itself: Since a much larger clone is just one base distant, this may be a read error. The chain carries TRBV13 and TRBJ2-1; 8 nucleotides align to TRBD2. CDR3 size: 16 residues. Germline V gene sequence: CDR1 PRHDT, CDR2 FYEKMQ (reference sequence). With V trimmed by 4 bases and J by 4 bases, 9 bases remained unmatched. CDR3 amino acids: CASSSPLAGIYNEQFF. The CDR3 coding sequence is TGTGCCAGCAGCTCCCCCTTAGCGGGGATATACAATGAGCAGTTCTTC. Together with reference TRBV13 and TRBJ2-1, the CDR3 gives the full variable domain: AAGVIQSPRHLIKEKRETATLKCYPIPRHDTVYWYQQGPGQDPQFLISFYEKMQSDKGSIPDRFSAQQFSDYHSELNMSSLELGDSALYFCASSSPLAGIYNEQFFGPGTRLTVL.

At least ten counts were recorded for this clonotype. The V and J genes are TRBV30 and TRBJ1-4; D is perhaps TRBD1 (5 bases). This CDR3 is 12 amino acids long. Trimming took off 1 base at V and 7 bases at J, with 7 bases between the two ends. CDR1 is GTSNPN, CDR2 SVGIG, per germline (reference sequence). The CDR3 region has the DNA TGTGCCTGGAGTGAAGACAGTGAAAAACTGTTTTTT. Residues: CAWSEDSEKLFF.

This clonotype was counted many times. The chain links TRBV3-1 to TRBJ2-5, with 8 bases aligning to TRBD2. CDR3 length: 15 residues. From germline, CDR1 is LGHDT and CDR2 YNNKEL (reference sequence). With V trimmed by 2 bases and J by 1 base, 3 bases remained unmatched. In nucleotides, the CDR3 is TGTGCCAGCAGCCAATCGGGGGGGCCCCAAGAGACCCAGTACTTC. Amino acids: CASSQSGGPQETQYF.

A remark on this clonotype: The CDR3 does not end in the conserved phenylalanine or tryptophan, so this is likely a read error. Because the CDR3's place on the DNA is in doubt, the DNA is left out and the CDR3 is given as listed by TCRdb. V is TRBV12-3 or TRBV12-4 and J is TRBJ1-2; the listed D gene, TRBD1, was not tested against the DNA. The CDR3 spans 14 residues, counting both ends. This chain's CDR3 is CASSPGVANYGYTV.

This clonotype was seen only a few times. The chain uses TRBV7-3 and TRBJ1-1, with no clear D. Trimming left V 3 bases short and J 3 bases short, with 8 bases between. CDR3 size: 13 residues. Germline loops: CDR1 SGHTA, CDR2 FQGTGA. This chain's CDR3 is CASSFVRHTEAFF. CDR3 DNA sequence: TGTGCCAGCAGCTTTGTACGGCACACTGAAGCTTTCTTT.